The 17 T cell receptor beta chains reported below all come from one sample, sequenced in a study of T cell responses to AZD1222 COVID-19 vaccine (dated by TCRdb to 2020 to 2023). The time point label, read with the paper, signifies: baseline before first vaccination. Libraries came from the immunoSEQ multiplex PCR assay. Drawn from immuneACCESS, this table holds only the in-frame rearrangements with V and J called that TCRdb kept. Clones are partly lost; checked studies trace under half to an unresolved V gene and leave the rest unexplained. This sample gives about 150,000 clones in total; over 90% of them show up just once. The ten largest clones add up to less than 2.5% of the sample. The sequences come from peripheral blood, collected on day 0 of AZD1222 vaccination. The source is an adult in good health.

This clone was seen only a few times. V is TRBV5-4 and J is TRBJ2-7, with a tentative D call TRBD1 (6 bases). The CDR3 sequence is 16 residues long. Trimming took off 0 bases at V and 4 bases at J, with 17 bases between the two ends. Germline CDR1 and CDR2: SGHNT and YYREEE (reference sequence). The CDR3 is CASSLAGIRQAYEQYF. The CDR3 bases are TGTGCCAGCAGCTTGGCCGGCATTCGACAGGCGTACGAGCAGTACTTC.

V gene TRBV4-3 combines with J gene TRBJ2-1; 9 bases are a match to TRBD2. The CDR3 consists of 15 residues. Germline-derived CDR1 and CDR2 are LGHNA and YSLEER. V was clipped by 0 bases and J by 10 bases; unmatched bases: 7. In nucleotides, the CDR3 is TGCGCCAGCAGCCAAGATGCGGGGGGGTCGCGGGAGCAGTTCTTC. Its protein product is CASSQDAGGSREQFF.

The table lists this clone with a few counts. J is TRBJ2-1 and V is TRBV7-2; 9 nucleotides agree with TRBD2. In germline, CDR1 is SGHTA, CDR2 FQGNSA. Trimming took 0 bases from V and 8 from J; bases not matched to a gene: 5. This CDR3 spans 15 amino acids. The DNA of the CDR3 is TGTGCCAGCAGCTTAGCAGCGGGGGGTAGCGATGAGCAGTTCTTC. Amino acids: CASSLAAGGSDEQFF.

The J gene is TRBJ1-6, the V gene TRBV7-3, with 8 bases fitting TRBD1. The CDR3 runs to 14 residues. Germline assignment: CDR1 SGHTA and CDR2 FQGTGA. Germline trimming cut 4 bases from V and 11 bases from J; bases unmatched to any gene: 7. The CDR3 sequence is CASSSGQVMAPLHF. The CDR3 nucleotides are TGTGCCAGCAGCTCGGGACAGGTTATGGCACCCCTCCACTTT. The full variable domain, with the rest looked up from reference TRBV7-3 and TRBJ1-6, is GAGVSQTPSNKVTEKGKYVELRCDPISGHTALYWYRQSLGQGPEFLIYFQGTGAADDSGLPNDRFFAVRPEGSVSTLKIQRTERGDSAVYLCASSSGQVMAPLHFGNGTRLTVT.

This clone appeared a single time. The chain recombines TRBV28 with TRBJ1-2, with TRBD1 as a possible D gene (6 bases). Germline V gene lookup returns CDR1 MDHEN and CDR2 SYDVKM. The CDR3 has 14 residues. V was clipped by 7 bases and J by 4 bases, with 16 bases between them. CDR3 bases: TGTGCCAGCACCCCGGGGGGGCGTAGCTATGGCTACACCTTC. Its translation: CASTPGGRSYGYTF.

The chain recombines TRBV27 with TRBJ1-3; tentative D call: TRBD1 (6 bases). V was clipped by 7 bases and J by 4 bases, with 11 bases between them. The CDR3 is 13 amino acids. In germline, CDR1 is MNHEY, CDR2 SMNVEV (reference sequence). CDR3 sequence (DNA): TGTGCCAGCAAGCCCAGGGGAGGAAACACCATATATTTT. It codes for CASKPRGGNTIYF.

J is TRBJ1-2 and V is TRBV29-1, with D hard to call. The V gene lost 2 bases and the J gene lost 6 bases, with 13 bases spanning the gap. Germline CDR1 and CDR2: SQVTM and ANQGSEA. The CDR3 sequence is 13 residues long. The CDR3 is CSVETWAGDGYTF. For the CDR3, the DNA is TGCAGCGTTGAAACTTGGGCAGGAGATGGCTACACCTTC.

V is TRBV9 and J is TRBJ1-2, with 9 bases lining up with TRBD1. The CDR3 consists of 13 residues. Trimming removed 4 bases from V and 8 bases from J; junction bases left unmatched: 6. From germline, CDR1 is SGDLS and CDR2 YYNGEE. The CDR3 here is CASSQQGASGYTF. DNA of the CDR3: TGTGCCAGCAGCCAACAGGGGGCGTCGGGCTACACCTTC.

This chain connects TRBV4-1 to TRBJ2-7, with 12 positions matching TRBD2. Germline V gives CDR1 MGHRA, CDR2 YSYEKL. The CDR3 totals 15 residues. V shed 4 bases and J 1 base; nucleotides not matched to a gene: 2. Written as DNA, the CDR3 is TGCGCCAGCAGCCCTGGGACTAGCGGGTCCTACGAGCAGTACTTC. Translating it yields CASSPGTSGSYEQYF.

The V call is TRBV12-3 or TRBV12-4, the J call TRBJ2-1; D is ambiguous. CDR3 length equals 13 residues. V dropped 1 base and J dropped 8 bases, with 9 bases sitting between them. The CDR3 DNA follows: TGTGCCAGCAGTTTAGGCCCCCTTTATGAGCAGTTCTTC. Protein product: CASSLGPLYEQFF.

This chain joins TRBV11-2 and TRBJ2-5, with 8 bases aligning to TRBD2. The germline V gene has CDR1 SGHAT and CDR2 FQNNGV. V gave up 2 bases and J gave up 7 bases; unmatched junction bases: 12. The CDR3 spans 16 residues. DNA of the CDR3: TGTGCCAGCAGCTTATCTGCTAGCGGGCCCGTCGGGACCCAGTACTTC. Its protein is CASSLSASGPVGTQYF. The full variable domain, with the rest looked up from reference TRBV11-2 and TRBJ2-5, is EAGVAQSPRYKIIEKRQSVAFWCNPISGHATLYWYQQILGQGPKLLIQFQNNGVVDDSQLPKDRFSAERLKGVDSTLKIQPAKLEDSAVYLCASSLSASGPVGTQYFGPGTRLLVL.

This clone has just one count. The J gene is TRBJ2-4, the V gene TRBV24-1; 7 nucleotides line up with TRBD2. The CDR3 sequence is 19 residues long. The V gene's germline CDR1 is KGHDR and CDR2 SFDVKD. With 9 bases clipped from V and 1 base from J, the junction kept 20 bases outside the gene matches. The CDR3 sequence is CATPPGTPGDYGAKNIQYF. The CDR3 nucleotides are TGTGCCACCCCCCCCGGGACCCCCGGGGACTACGGTGCCAAAAACATTCAGTACTTC.

The chain links TRBV6-5 to TRBJ1-3, with 11 bases that match TRBD1. The CDR3 contains 14 residues. CDR1 and CDR2 (germline): MNHEY, SVGAGI. J was trimmed by 8 bases and V by 6 bases; bases with no gene match: 6. This CDR3 reads CASSGDRGSYTIYF. As DNA, the CDR3 is TGTGCCAGCAGCGGGGACAGGGGGTCATACACCATATATTTT.

The chain recombines TRBV7-7 with TRBJ2-7, with a tentative D call TRBD1 (6 bases). V was clipped by 5 bases and J by 3 bases, with 14 bases between them. The CDR3 runs 14 residues. Germline lookup yields CDR1 SSHAT and CDR2 FNYEAQ (reference sequence). CDR3 amino acids: CASSPQPDSYEQYF. The CDR3 DNA sequence: TGTGCCAGCAGCCCTCAACCGGACAGCTACGAGCAGTACTTC.

The J gene is TRBJ1-1, the V gene TRBV6-5; D is ambiguous. The CDR3 spans 14 residues. Between the trimmed V and J ends, which lost 6 bases and 0 bases, there was a span of 11 bases. Germline-derived CDR1 and CDR2 are MNHEY and SVGAGI. CDR3 sequence reads: CASSAEVMNTEAFF. The CDR3 DNA sequence: TGTGCCAGCAGCGCCGAGGTAATGAACACTGAAGCTTTCTTT.

V is TRBV28 and J is TRBJ2-5; D may correspond to TRBD1 or TRBD2 (5 bases each). Germline-derived CDR1 and CDR2 are MDHEN and SYDVKM. The CDR3 totals 14 residues. V was pared by 6 bases and J by 2 bases, with 13 bases between. CDR3: CASRPSGAQETQYF. DNA of the CDR3: TGTGCCAGCAGGCCATCCGGGGCACAAGAGACCCAGTACTTC.

The V gene is TRBV27, the J gene TRBJ1-2, with D hard to call. Germline CDR1 MNHEY, CDR2 SMNVEV (reference sequence). This CDR3 spans 13 amino acids. V lost 6 bases and J lost 4, with 12 bases in between. Here the CDR3 DNA reads TGTGCCAGCAGCACTACTCCAGGCTATGGCTACACCTTC. Translating gives CASSTTPGYGYTF.